This T cell receptor beta chain was recovered during a study of regulatory T cells in long-lasting Graves disease. The overall study: The definition of persistent Graves' disease was over 5 years of antithyroid drugs with positive TSH receptor antibodies.

TCR beta libraries were built with iRepertoire HTBI primers and Arm-PCR of CDR3 regions. TCRdb re-called the multiplex PCR reads through MiXCR, storing one row per CDR3 protein. The sample holds 350,000 to 450,000 distinct CDR3 sequences, under 25% seen once. Study outcomes and limitations: Small sample size may have lowered accuracy.

V was pared by 7 bases and J by 2 bases, with 10 bases of the junction left unmatched. The CDR3 is 14 residues long. Per the germline V gene, CDR1 is GTSNPN and CDR2 is SVGIG (reference sequence). Time point indicated: persistent/refractory GD, antithyroid drugs over 5 years with positive TRAb. PBMC RNA was the source of the TCR library. This clonotype came up many times. Its specificity is unknown. The receptor was derived from a female donor with Graves disease. The material was peripheral blood mononuclear cells (PBMCs), obtained when the disease was refractory, from a patient treated with antithyroid drugs. This sequence joins TRBV30 and TRBJ1-1; 7 positions match TRBD1. CDR3 sequence reads: CAYDRVIVNTEAFF. CDR3 in DNA: TGTGCCTATGACAGGGTTATCGTTAACACTGAAGCTTTCTTT.